This section outlines one T cell receptor (beta chain) sequence together with its context. This clonotype has a count of ten or more. Which antigen it targets is not known. The input lacks base qualities; no much larger clone sits a single base away. The treatment or condition label, as the study defines it: live attenuated yellow fever vaccine strain. A standard Ficoll-Paque protocol was used to isolate PBMCs from peripheral blood. CD4 and CD8 T-cell fractions were isolated with Dynabeads CD4 and CD8 positive selection kits. RNA was extracted with TriZol from bulk PBMCs, CD4 and CD8 fractions, and dextramer-positive and dextramer-negative fractions. Trimming leaves V shorter by 5 bases and J shorter by 2 bases, with the junction holding 4 bases beyond the gene matches. Counted from cysteine to phenylalanine, this CDR3 has 14 amino acids. Kept here is only the CDR3 DNA, which spans 42 bases and is read in frame from base 1. Looking up the germline V gene (reference sequence) yields CDR1 SEHNR and CDR2 FQNEAQ.

TCR cDNA was synthesized by 5'RACE template switching, through which a universal primer site and unique molecular identifiers were introduced. Priming of cDNA synthesis was performed from both the TCR alpha and TCR beta constant segments. Two PCR steps were used to amplify libraries, with sample barcodes and sequencing adapters being added in the second step. Sequencing of libraries was done on Illumina HiSeq 2500 (2x100 bp) or NovaSeq (2x150 bp). The authors processed their data as follows. Demultiplexing of reads and collapsing into UMI consensus sequences were performed with MIGEC, and V(D)J alignment was carried out with MiXCR. Vaccine-responding clonotypes were defined with edgeR using replicate PBMC samples, requiring FDR below 0.01 and a log2 fold change above 5 up to day 15. CD4 or CD8 identity was assigned to each bulk clonotype according to whether the clonotype was present at higher abundance in the sequenced CD4 repertoire or the sequenced CD8 repertoire. TCRdb ran its own pipeline on the public reads, namely fastp trimming at Q25 and MiXCR clone calling, and kept in-frame beta chains. Rows are combined by CDR3 protein, so each entry shows the most common genes and DNA. The V and J calls reflect TCRdb's pipeline rather than the authors' work. Across this sample there are under 200,000 distinct CDR3 sequences, with approximately 6.8% seen only once. The top ten constitute about 2.5% of the sample.

This entry comes from a study of T cells after yellow fever vaccination (dated by TCRdb to about 2019). Background on the whole study: The SMART-Seq v4 Ultra Low Input RNA kit was used to prepare libraries from fractions with low cell numbers. Bulk PBMC replicates and cell subsets were isolated from blood drawn at multiple timepoints before and after both primary and secondary immunization. Two healthy male donors made up the cohort, one aged 18 to 30 years and the other aged 30 to 40 years. To follow T-cell clones before and after both primary and booster YFV17D yellow fever vaccination, bulk TCR alpha and beta repertoires underwent longitudinal sequencing.

Results the study describes overall, beyond this receptor: Because only two donors were included in the study, the extent to which the findings can be generalized is limited. Computational filtering was needed because FACS-sorted repertoires could contain abundant contaminating clonotypes from the bulk population. A small share of clonotypes was detected in both CD4 and CD8 compartments, with the overlap likely arising from convergent recombination. After the booster, most clones that had expanded after primary vaccination were detected again (approximately 97% of CD4 and about 88% of CD8), suggesting broad maintenance of memory. Compared with the primary T-cell response, the secondary T-cell response was faster but weaker, reaching its peak on day 5 rather than on day 15.

The source was CD4+ T cells sorted from PBMCs, collected 5 to 6 days after the first yellow fever vaccination. The sequence derives from a man between 18 and 29 years old who received the YFV17D yellow fever vaccine. The sequence links TRBV7-9 to TRBJ2-3; TRBD2 matches 7 bases in the middle. The nucleotide sequence reads as follows: TGTGCCAGCAGCCCGGGACTAAACACAGATACGCAGTATTTT. This gives the protein CASSPGLNTDTQYF.